This TCR beta chain was sequenced for a study of CD8+CD57+ T cells in acquired aplastic anemia. General study findings and limits: Between patients and controls, twenty-nine CD8+ CDR3 sequences were found in common. Patients carried CD8+CD57+ cells that were less diverse than their total CD4+ and CD8+ pools.

This clonotype occurred many times. Its target is unknown. Genomic DNA, the template, was used for profiling of the TCR beta VDJ and CDR3. One entry per CDR3 protein results from TCRdb running MiXCR on the reads. The sample comprises some 20,000 distinct CDR3 sequences, under 40% of which are singletons, and approximately 87% rests with the top ten. The CDR3 length is 16 residues. Trimming pared 3 bases from V and 9 bases from J, leaving 20 bases between. CDR1 and CDR2 (germline): MNHEY, SMNVEV (reference sequence). Individuals selected for sequencing had exhibited CD8+CD57+ cell expansion on flow cytometry. Sequence data were also generated for CD8+CD57+ effector memory cells from about 15% of the 12 patients. Severe acquired aplastic anemia was the diagnosis recorded for all patients. Patients had received no therapy at the time of blood sampling.

The chain has TRBV27 and TRBJ2-2; D might be TRBD2 (6 bases). The material sequenced was CD8+CD57+ T cells sorted from PBMCs. Subset noted: bead-enriched CD8+CD57+ effector memory T cells from SAA patients. The source is a human donor with aplastic anemia. The CDR3 DNA sequence: TGTGCCAGCAGTTTTCTCGTCGGGCAGGGACTTCGGGAGCTGTTTTTT. As protein: CASSFLVGQGLRELFF.